Described below is a single TCR beta chain sequence and its context. Germline V gene data show CDR1 as MDHEN and CDR2 as SYDVKM. Deletions cut 3 bases from V and 10 bases from J, with 9 bases between. The CDR3 contains 12 residues. This specimen comes from a study of immune evolution from preneoplasia to lung adenocarcinoma. Measured with immunoSEQ multiplex PCR; TCRdb has only the in-frame clones, and not every one. This sample has about 6,300 clones, with roughly 74% found just once. The sequenced sample consisted of FFPE adjacent normal lung tissue. The origin of this receptor is a donor at least 70 years old with lung adenocarcinoma. V and J are TRBV28 and TRBJ1-4, with D perhaps TRBD1 (6 bases). In DNA form, the CDR3 reads TGTGCCAGCAGTTTCGACAGGAGAAAACTGTTTTTT. Translating it yields CASSFDRRKLFF.